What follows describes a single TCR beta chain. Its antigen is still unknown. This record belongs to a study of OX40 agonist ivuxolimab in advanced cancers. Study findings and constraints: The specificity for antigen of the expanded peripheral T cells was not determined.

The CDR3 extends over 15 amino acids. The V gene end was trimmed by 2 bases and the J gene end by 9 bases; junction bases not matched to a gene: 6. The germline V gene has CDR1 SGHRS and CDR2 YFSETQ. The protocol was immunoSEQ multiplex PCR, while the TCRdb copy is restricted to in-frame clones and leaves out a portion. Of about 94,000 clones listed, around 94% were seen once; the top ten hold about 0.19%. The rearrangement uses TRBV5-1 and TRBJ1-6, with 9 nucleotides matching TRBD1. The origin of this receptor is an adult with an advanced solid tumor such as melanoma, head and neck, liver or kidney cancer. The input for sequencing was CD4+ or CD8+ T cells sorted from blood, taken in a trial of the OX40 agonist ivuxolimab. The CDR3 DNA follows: TGCGCCAGCAGCTTAACCGGGACAGGGCGTTCACCCCTCCACTTT. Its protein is CASSLTGTGRSPLHF.